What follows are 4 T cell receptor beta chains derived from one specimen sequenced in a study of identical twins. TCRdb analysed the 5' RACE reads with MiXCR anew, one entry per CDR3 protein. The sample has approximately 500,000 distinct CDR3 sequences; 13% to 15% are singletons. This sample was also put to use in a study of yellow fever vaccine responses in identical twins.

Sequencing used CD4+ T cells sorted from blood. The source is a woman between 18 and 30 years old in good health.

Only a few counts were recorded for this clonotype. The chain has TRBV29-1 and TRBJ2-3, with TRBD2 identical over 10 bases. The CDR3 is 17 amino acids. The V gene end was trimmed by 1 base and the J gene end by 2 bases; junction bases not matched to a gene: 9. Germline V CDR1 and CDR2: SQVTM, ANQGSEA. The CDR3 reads CSVEVLAGAGSTDTQYF. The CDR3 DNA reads TGCAGCGTTGAAGTCCTAGCGGGGGCCGGGTCCACAGATACGCAGTATTTT.

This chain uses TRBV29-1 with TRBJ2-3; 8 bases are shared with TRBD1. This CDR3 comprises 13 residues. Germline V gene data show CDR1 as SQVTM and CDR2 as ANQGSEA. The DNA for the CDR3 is TGCTCAACAGGGGGGAGTCGCACAGATACGCAGTATTTT. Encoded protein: CSTGGSRTDTQYF.

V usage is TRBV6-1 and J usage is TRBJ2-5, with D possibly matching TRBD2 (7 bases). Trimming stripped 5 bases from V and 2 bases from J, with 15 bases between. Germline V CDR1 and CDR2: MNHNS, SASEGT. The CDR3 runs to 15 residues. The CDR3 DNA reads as TGTGCCAGCAGTCCTCAGAGGGGGGGACAAGAGACCCAGTACTTC. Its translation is CASSPQRGGQETQYF.

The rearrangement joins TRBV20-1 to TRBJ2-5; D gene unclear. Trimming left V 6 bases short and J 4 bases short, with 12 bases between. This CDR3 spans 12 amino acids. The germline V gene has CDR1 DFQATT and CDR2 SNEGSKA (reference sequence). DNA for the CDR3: TGCAGTGCCCACGGGTCGGGAGAGACCCAGTACTTC. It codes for CSAHGSGETQYF.